This T cell receptor (beta chain) originates from a study of blood T cell repertoires in COVID-19. In the study overall: From T cells, B-cell-depleted T cells, or PBMCs came the material, which was cDNA or gDNA.

The repertoire was sequenced with immunoSEQ multiplex PCR; TCRdb's copy has only in-frame clones and lacks some. Altogether under 200,000 clones are present, 85% to 90% being singletons, with the ten largest covering roughly 9.8%. Patients of the Seattle cohort, enrolled during active infection, were followed longitudinally. This sequence was found in a woman aged 60-75 years with COVID-19, enrolled during active disease. The sample comprised peripheral blood.

CDR3 sequence reads: CASSPGTGQDNQPQHF. The CDR3 coding sequence is TGTGCCAGCAGTCCCGGGACAGGGCAGGACAATCAGCCCCAGCATTTT. The V and J genes are TRBV28 and TRBJ1-5; 9 bases are a match to TRBD1. CDR1 and CDR2 (germline): MDHEN, SYDVKM. Losses at the gene ends were 5 bases for V and 3 bases for J; bases not matched to a gene: 8. The CDR3 extends over 16 amino acids.